The 18 T cell receptor beta chains presented below share a single source sample, sequenced in a study of control samples from healthy donors and cancer patients (TCRdb year 2020). The receptor library was made with the immunoSEQ multiplex PCR assay. In its TCRdb copy, this immuneACCESS table keeps in-frame sequences only and misses some clones. Where compared with another copy, unresolved V genes explain less than half of these, and the others have no known cause. The table for this sample lists some 250,000 clones; around 80% of them were counted only once. The ten largest clones take up 13% of the sample. The sequenced sample consisted of PBMCs. Every receptor here comes from a woman aged 60-75 years with lung cancer.

This rearrangement joins TRBV2 to TRBJ1-1, with D possibly TRBD1 on 6 matching bases. Trimming left V 0 bases short and J 10 bases short, with 9 bases between. The CDR3 extends over 12 amino acids. CDR1 and CDR2 (germline): SNHLY, FYNNEI. The CDR3 DNA sequence: TGTGCCAGCAGTGAAGCGGGGGCGGGAGCTTTCTTT. It encodes CASSEAGAGAFF.

The chain joins TRBV5-4 to TRBJ2-1; 10 bases align to TRBD1. Losses at the gene ends were 4 bases for V and 10 bases for J; bases not matched to a gene: 8. The germline V gene encodes CDR1 SGHNT and CDR2 YYREEE (reference sequence). The CDR3 contains 14 residues. The CDR3: CASSPDRGRGEQFF. The CDR3 DNA sequence: TGTGCCAGCAGCCCAGACAGGGGGCGGGGAGAGCAGTTCTTC.

This chain uses TRBV5-1 with TRBJ2-3, with D maybe TRBD2 (7 bases). Looked up from germline, CDR1 is SGHRS and CDR2 is YFSETQ. The V end lost 3 bases, the J end lost 1 base, and 18 bases lay between the germline ends. This CDR3 has 17 residues. CDR3 residues: CASSWTGGGAGTDTQYF. For the CDR3, the DNA is TGCGCCAGCAGCTGGACGGGGGGCGGGGCTGGCACAGATACGCAGTATTTT.

V usage is TRBV5-1 and J usage is TRBJ1-2; D is unresolved. The germline V gene encodes CDR1 SGHRS and CDR2 YFSETQ. V lost 0 bases to trimming and J lost 6 bases, with 6 bases between them. The CDR3 runs to 12 residues. CDR3 nucleotide sequence: TGCGCCAGCAGCTTGGCCGGGGATGGCTACACCTTC. Translating it yields CASSLAGDGYTF.

The chain uses TRBV5-4 and TRBJ1-1, with D possibly being TRBD1 (5 bases). In germline, CDR1 is SGHNT, CDR2 YYREEE (reference sequence). Between the trimmed V and J ends, which lost 4 bases and 0 bases, there was a span of 13 bases. The CDR3 is 15 amino acids. CDR3 in amino acids: CASSQLNRLNTEAFF. The CDR3 DNA sequence: TGTGCCAGCAGCCAATTAAACAGGTTGAACACTGAAGCTTTCTTT.

The chain employs TRBV25-1 and TRBJ2-1, with a weak D call TRBD2 (5 bases). Germline-derived CDR1 and CDR2 are MGHDK and SYGVNS. This CDR3 is 14 amino acids long. V lost 4 bases and J 4 bases, leaving 11 bases between the germline ends. The CDR3 sequence is CASSALRGYNEQFF. The CDR3, as DNA: TGTGCCAGCAGTGCCCTACGAGGGTACAATGAGCAGTTCTTC.

V and J are TRBV9 and TRBJ2-1, with a weak D call TRBD1 (5 bases). Trimming stripped 3 bases from V and 0 bases from J, with 7 bases between. CDR3 length: 14 residues. Germline V gene sequence: CDR1 SGDLS, CDR2 YYNGEE. CDR3 residues: CASSAGNSYNEQFF. CDR3 sequence (DNA): TGTGCCAGCAGCGCAGGGAACTCCTACAATGAGCAGTTCTTC. The full variable domain, with the rest looked up from reference TRBV9 and TRBJ2-1, is DSGVTQTPKHLITATGQRVTLRCSPRSGDLSVYWYQQSLDQGLQFLIQYYNGEERAKGNILERFSAQQFPDLHSELNLSSLELGDSALYFCASSAGNSYNEQFFGPGTRLTVL.

The chain recombines TRBV6-5 with TRBJ1-1, with TRBD1 matching 8 bases. The CDR3 length is 15 residues. V was clipped by 6 bases and J by 1 base; unmatched bases: 7. Per germline, CDR1 MNHEY and CDR2 SVGAGI. The DNA for the CDR3 is TGTGCCAGCAGGGATCCCGGGACAGGGAACACTGAAGCTTTCTTT. Its translation: CASRDPGTGNTEAFF.

V is TRBV5-6 and J is TRBJ2-1; D not resolved. Germline V gene sequence: CDR1 SGHDT, CDR2 YYEEEE. The CDR3 totals 15 residues. Trimming left V 7 bases short and J 2 bases short, with 16 bases between. The CDR3 loop is CASRKLGNPYNEQFF. CDR3 nucleotides: TGTGCCAGCCGCAAGCTGGGCAACCCCTACAATGAGCAGTTCTTC.

DNA for the CDR3: TGCGCCAGCAGCCCCCGCCGGTGGCAGGGGGAAGACGAGCAGTACTTC. Its translation: CASSPRRWQGEDEQYF. This chain links TRBV4-1 with TRBJ2-7; TRBD1 agrees at 7 bases. This CDR3 is built from 16 residues. V lost 4 bases and J lost 5; bases outside the gene matches: 14. Looked up from germline, CDR1 is MGHRA and CDR2 is YSYEKL.

Regarding this clone: A much larger clone lies a single base off, so this may be a read error. V is TRBV7-3 and J is TRBJ1-1; maybe TRBD1 (6 bases). This CDR3 spans 13 amino acids. The germline V gene encodes CDR1 SGHTA and CDR2 FQGTGA. Trimming cost V 3 bases and J 4 bases, with 9 bases left between them. The CDR3 DNA reads TGTGCCAGCAGCTTGCAGGGGACCACTGAAGCTTTCTTT. As protein: CASSLQGTTEAFF.

The CDR3 here is CASSIITGVNYGYTF. CDR3 in DNA: TGTGCCAGCAGTATCATTACAGGGGTGAACTATGGCTACACCTTC. The chain is built from TRBV28 and TRBJ1-2, with 7 bases aligning to TRBD1. Germline lookup yields CDR1 MDHEN and CDR2 SYDVKM. This CDR3 has 15 amino acids. With V trimmed by 5 bases and J by 2 bases, 8 bases remained unmatched.

This clone is a singleton in its sample. The genes are TRBV6-2 or TRBV6-3 and TRBJ2-1, with D maybe TRBD2 (6 bases). Germline values: CDR1 MNHEY, CDR2 SVGEGT. Trimming shortened V by 0 bases and J by 6 bases, and 18 bases separated the two germline ends. The CDR3 covers 17 residues. This chain's CDR3 is CASSYSGMRERGNEQFF. CDR3 nucleotides: TGTGCCAGCAGTTACTCCGGGATGCGGGAAAGGGGCAATGAGCAGTTCTTC.

The sample holds a few counts of this clone. The chain joins TRBV5-5 to TRBJ1-5; D uncertain. Germline V gene lookup returns CDR1 SGHKS and CDR2 YYEKEE (reference sequence). Between the trimmed V and J ends, which lost 0 bases and 9 bases, there was a span of 13 bases. The CDR3 is made up of 14 amino acids. The CDR3 spells CASSLEIGLRPQHF. DNA for the CDR3: TGTGCCAGCAGCTTGGAAATTGGGCTCCGGCCCCAGCATTTT. Full variable domain (missing parts from reference TRBV5-5 and TRBJ1-5): DAGVTQSPTHLIKTRGQQVTLRCSPISGHKSVSWYQQVLGQGPQFIFQYYEKEERGRGNFPDRFSARQFPNYSSELNVNALLLGDSALYLCASSLEIGLRPQHFGDGTRLSIL.

This clone is a singleton in its sample. CDR3 protein: CASSIDAGTSGKNEQFF. CDR3 nucleotide sequence: TGTGCCAGTAGTATAGATGCGGGGACTAGCGGGAAGAATGAGCAGTTCTTC. The chain is built from TRBV19 and TRBJ2-1, with 13 positions matching TRBD2. After removal of 0 bases from V and 7 bases from J, the junction contained 6 bases not matched to a gene. CDR1 and CDR2 (germline): LNHDA, SQIVND (reference sequence). CDR3 size: 17 residues.

The chain links TRBV9 to TRBJ1-4, with TRBD1 matching 7 bases. The germline V gene encodes CDR1 SGDLS and CDR2 YYNGEE. This CDR3 spans 15 amino acids. The ends lost 3 bases at V and 7 bases at J; junction bases unmatched: 9. CDR3 region: CASSATGVWGEKLFF. The CDR3 DNA follows: TGTGCCAGCAGCGCCACAGGGGTCTGGGGTGAAAAACTGTTTTTT.

The genes are TRBV5-6 and TRBJ1-1; 9 bases match TRBD1. The CDR3 totals 17 residues. Germline values: CDR1 SGHDT, CDR2 YYEEEE. V shed 2 bases and J 0 bases; nucleotides not matched to a gene: 8. The CDR3 DNA reads TGTGCCAGCAGCTTACCGCCGGGACAGGGTCTGAACACTGAAGCTTTCTTT. Amino acid sequence: CASSLPPGQGLNTEAFF.

The rearrangement joins TRBV5-1 to TRBJ2-5; 7 nucleotides match TRBD1. There are 16 residues in the CDR3. CDR1 is SGHRS, CDR2 YFSETQ, per germline. V was pared by 4 bases and J by 1 base, with 10 bases of the junction left unmatched. The CDR3 DNA reads TGCGCCAGCAGCAGGAATCGACAGGGCCTCCAAGAGACCCAGTACTTC. Protein product: CASSRNRQGLQETQYF.